The 13 T cell receptor beta chains given below trace back to one sample, sequenced in a study of shared clonotypes between healthy human individuals. Clones were sequenced by immunoSEQ multiplex PCR, and TCRdb holds only the in-frame ones, with some missing. Of millions of clones in the sample, more than 85% were seen once. The specimen was naive CD4+ T cells from PBMCs. Noted subset: CD45RA+ positively selected. The receptors were gathered from a man younger than 35 in good health. Some clones in this sample may be carry-over from other donors' samples.

The chain combines TRBV15 with TRBJ2-1; TRBD1 matches 9 bases. J lost 4 bases, V lost 2 bases, and 6 bases had no gene match. Germline CDR1 reads LNHNV; CDR2 reads YYDKDF (reference sequence). CDR3 length equals 16 residues. The CDR3 reads CATSRLTGGTYNEQFF. CDR3 bases: TGTGCCACCAGCAGACTAACAGGGGGCACATACAATGAGCAGTTCTTC.

The genes are TRBV6-6 and TRBJ2-5, with D possibly TRBD2 on 6 matching bases. V was cut by 7 bases and J by 6 bases, with 24 bases left in between. This CDR3 has 16 amino acids. The V gene's germline CDR1 is MNHNY and CDR2 SVGAGI (reference sequence). The CDR3 DNA is TGTGCCAGCACCTCGGACGTGCGGGGCGCAGGGAAGACCCAGTACTTC. Translation: CASTSDVRGAGKTQYF.

The genes are TRBV4-1 and TRBJ1-3; possible D gene TRBD1, 5 bases. The CDR3 sequence is 14 residues long. Germline lookup yields CDR1 MGHRA and CDR2 YSYEKL. With 2 bases removed from V and 8 bases from J, the gap between germline ends came to 13 bases. CDR3 nucleotides: TGCGCCAGCAGCCAACGGGGGGTTGTGGACACCATATATTTT. Its translation: CASSQRGVVDTIYF.

In regard to this clone: Other DNA sequences of this sample code for an identical CDR3. J is TRBJ1-2 and V is TRBV7-9; no firm D call. This CDR3 is 13 amino acids long. Germline values: CDR1 SEHNR, CDR2 FQNEAQ (reference sequence). V was cut by 5 bases and J by 4 bases, with 11 bases left in between. In DNA form, the CDR3 reads TGTGCCAGCAGCCCCACCGAACCCTATGGCTACACCTTC. The encoded protein is CASSPTEPYGYTF.

V is TRBV6-6 and J is TRBJ1-5; possibly TRBD1 for D (5 bases). Looked up from germline, CDR1 is MNHNY and CDR2 is SVGAGI (reference sequence). The CDR3 length is 16 residues. Trimming pared 4 bases from V and 5 bases from J, leaving 18 bases between. The CDR3 protein is CASSSLGRGRDQPQHF. DNA of the CDR3: TGTGCCAGCAGTTCCCTAGGAAGGGGTAGGGATCAGCCCCAGCATTTT.

The chain joins TRBV12-2 to TRBJ1-1. TRBV12-2 is labeled a pseudogene. This CDR3 is built from 16 residues. The CDR3: CASRSRREAGTAEAFF. The CDR3 nucleotides are TGTGCAAGTCGCTCCAGGAGGGAGGCAGGGACGGCTGAAGCTTTCTTT.

V is TRBV6-5 and J is TRBJ1-2, with a possible D match to TRBD1 (6 bases). Trimming removed 2 bases at V and 7 bases at J, with 17 bases between. This CDR3 region has 15 residues. Germline lookup yields CDR1 MNHEY and CDR2 SVGAGI. The CDR3 loop reads CASSYLLNRDGGYTF. The CDR3 DNA is TGTGCCAGCAGTTACCTTCTCAACAGGGACGGTGGCTACACCTTC.

The gene calls are TRBV29-1 and TRBJ1-2, with D possibly matching TRBD1 (6 bases). The germline V and J ends were trimmed by 0 bases and 4 bases, with 9 bases remaining between them. This CDR3 region has 13 residues. Germline V gene lookup returns CDR1 SQVTM and CDR2 ANQGSEA. The CDR3 DNA sequence: TGCAGCGTTGAAGAAACAGGGAGCTATGGCTACACCTTC. Encoded protein: CSVEETGSYGYTF.

The V gene is TRBV7-2, the J gene TRBJ2-1; no definite D call. The germline V gene encodes CDR1 SGHTA and CDR2 FQGNSA. The V gene lost 5 bases and the J gene lost 6 bases, with 23 bases spanning the gap. This CDR3 is built from 17 residues. The CDR3 spells CASSPKRYSAMGNEQFF. The CDR3 coding sequence is TGTGCCAGCAGCCCCAAGCGCTACTCTGCAATGGGCAATGAGCAGTTCTTC.

Turning to this clone: This CDR3 is also generated by other DNA sequences in the sample. J is TRBJ1-5 and V is TRBV2, with unresolved D. Trimming stripped 3 bases from V and 7 bases from J, with 10 bases between. Germline V gene lookup returns CDR1 SNHLY and CDR2 FYNNEI. The length of the CDR3 is 13 residues. The CDR3 DNA reads as TGTGCCAGCAGTGAGTATCGTGACCAGCCCCAGCATTTT. Protein sequence: CASSEYRDQPQHF.

The chain has TRBV25-1 and TRBJ2-1, with 10 bases lining up with TRBD2. The CDR3 loop spans 17 amino acids. The germline CDR1 and CDR2 sequences are MGHDK and SYGVNS. V was clipped by 6 bases and J by 6 bases; unmatched bases: 14. The CDR3 reads CASRERTGSGRGNEQFF. Here the CDR3 DNA reads TGTGCCAGCAGGGAGAGAACAGGGAGCGGGAGGGGCAATGAGCAGTTCTTC. Using reference TRBV25-1 and TRBJ2-1 for the parts outside the CDR3, the full variable domain is EADIYQTPRYLVIGTGKKITLECSQTMGHDKMYWYQQDPGMELHLIHYSYGVNSTEKGDLSSESTVSRIRTEHFPLTLESARPSHTSQYLCASRERTGSGRGNEQFFGPGTRLTVL.

The chain is built from TRBV6-6 and TRBJ1-4; 7 nucleotides agree with TRBD1. Germline CDR1 reads MNHNY; CDR2 reads SVGAGI (reference sequence). The CDR3 covers 15 residues. Trimming removed 4 bases from V and 5 bases from J; junction bases left unmatched: 7. The CDR3 reads CASSSRGRGNEKLFF. CDR3 in DNA: TGTGCCAGCAGTTCGAGGGGGCGCGGAAATGAAAAACTGTTTTTT.

The gene calls are TRBV7-2 and TRBJ2-7; tentatively, D is TRBD1 or TRBD2 (6 bases each). Germline assignment: CDR1 SGHTA and CDR2 FQGNSA. V was trimmed by 1 base and J by 10 bases, leaving 11 bases between them. This CDR3 is built from 12 residues. CDR3 bases: TGTGCCAGCAGCTTAGATCGGGGGCCCCAGTACTTC. Protein: CASSLDRGPQYF.